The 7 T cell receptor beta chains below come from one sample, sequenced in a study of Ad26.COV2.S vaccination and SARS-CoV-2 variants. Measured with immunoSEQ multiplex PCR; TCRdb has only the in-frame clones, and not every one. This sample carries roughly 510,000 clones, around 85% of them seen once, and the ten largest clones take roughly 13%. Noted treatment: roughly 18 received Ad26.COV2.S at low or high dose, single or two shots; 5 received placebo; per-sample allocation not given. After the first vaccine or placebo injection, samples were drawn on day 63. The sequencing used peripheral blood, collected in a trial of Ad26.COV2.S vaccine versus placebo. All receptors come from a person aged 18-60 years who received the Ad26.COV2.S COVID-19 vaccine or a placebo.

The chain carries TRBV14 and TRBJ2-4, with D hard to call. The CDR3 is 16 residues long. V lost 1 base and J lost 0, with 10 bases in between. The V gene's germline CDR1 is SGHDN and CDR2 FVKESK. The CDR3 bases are TGTGCCAGCAGCCAAGGAGGTGTACAAGCCAAAAACATTCAGTACTTC. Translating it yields CASSQGGVQAKNIQYF.

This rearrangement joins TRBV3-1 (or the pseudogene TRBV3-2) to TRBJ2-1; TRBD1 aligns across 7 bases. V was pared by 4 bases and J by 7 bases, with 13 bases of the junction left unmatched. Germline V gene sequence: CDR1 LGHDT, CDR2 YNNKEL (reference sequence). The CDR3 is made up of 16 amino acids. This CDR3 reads CASSPKRGHGGNEQFF. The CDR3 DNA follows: TGTGCCAGCAGCCCGAAAAGGGGGCACGGTGGTAATGAGCAGTTCTTC.

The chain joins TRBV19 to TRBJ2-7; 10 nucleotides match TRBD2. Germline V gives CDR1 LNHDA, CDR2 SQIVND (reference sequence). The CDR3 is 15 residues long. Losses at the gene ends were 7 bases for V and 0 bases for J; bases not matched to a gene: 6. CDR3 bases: TGTGCCAGTACCCCGACTAGCGGGCACTCCTACGAGCAGTACTTC. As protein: CASTPTSGHSYEQYF. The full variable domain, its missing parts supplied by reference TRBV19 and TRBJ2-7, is DGGITQSPKYLFRKEGQNVTLSCEQNLNHDAMYWYRQDPGQGLRLIYYSQIVNDFQKGDIAEGYSVSREKKESFPLTVTSAQKNPTAFYLCASTPTSGHSYEQYFGPGTRLTVT.

CDR3 protein: CASSGTSVMAQYF. CDR3 coding DNA: TGTGCCAGCAGCGGGACTAGCGTCATGGCGCAGTATTTT. The V and J genes are TRBV11-1 and TRBJ2-3; 10 bases are shared with TRBD2. V trimming: 5 bases; J trimming: 10 bases; junction bases outside the gene matches: 6. CDR3 length equals 13 residues. The germline V gene has CDR1 SGHAT and CDR2 FQDESV (reference sequence).

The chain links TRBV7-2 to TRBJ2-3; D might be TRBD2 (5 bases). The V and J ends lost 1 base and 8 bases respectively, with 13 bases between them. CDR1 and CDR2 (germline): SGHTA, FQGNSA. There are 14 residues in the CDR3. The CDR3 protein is CASSLVGVGGTQYF. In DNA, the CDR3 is TGTGCCAGCAGCTTAGTGGGAGTGGGTGGTACGCAGTATTTT.

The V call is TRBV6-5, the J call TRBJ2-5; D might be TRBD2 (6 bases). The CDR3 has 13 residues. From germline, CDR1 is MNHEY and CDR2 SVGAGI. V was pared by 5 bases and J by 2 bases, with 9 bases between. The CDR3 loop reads CASSHSGQETQYF. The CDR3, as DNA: TGTGCCAGCAGTCATAGCGGACAAGAGACCCAGTACTTC.

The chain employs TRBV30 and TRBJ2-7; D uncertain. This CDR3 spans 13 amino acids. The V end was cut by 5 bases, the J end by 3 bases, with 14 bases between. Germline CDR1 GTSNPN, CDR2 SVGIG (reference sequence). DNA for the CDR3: TGTGCCTGGCGCACCGGTCGGAGCTACGAGCAGTACTTC. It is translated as CAWRTGRSYEQYF. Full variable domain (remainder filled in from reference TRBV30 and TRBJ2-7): SQTIHQWPATLVQPVGSPLSLECTVEGTSNPNLYWYRQAAGRGLQLLFYSVGIGQISSEVPQNLSASRPQDRQFILSSKKLLLSDSGFYLCAWRTGRSYEQYFGPGTRLTVT.